These 31 T cell receptor beta chains came from one sample sequenced in a study of a mutant IDH1 vaccine in newly diagnosed glioma. Time point: week 11, during vaccination. Doses of 300 ug of mutant IDH1 20-mer peptide were given with topical imiquimod. Only in-frame clones appear in the TCRdb table, and some are missing; sequencing was by immunoSEQ multiplex PCR. Of 120,000 or so clones in the sample, roughly 78% were seen once. These receptors have no identified antigens. Sequences were derived from PBMCs, sampled from a glioma patient whose treatment included an IDH1 peptide vaccine. Source of these receptors: a middle-aged man with glioma.

This clone was recorded only once. The J gene is TRBJ2-5, the V gene TRBV19, with 9 bases fitting TRBD1. CDR1 is LNHDA, CDR2 SQIVND, per germline (reference sequence). This CDR3 is 13 amino acids long. V gave up 6 bases and J gave up 4 bases; unmatched junction bases: 3. DNA for the CDR3: TGTGCCAGTAGCTCGGGACAGGGAGAGACCCAGTACTTC. Translated, it gives CASSSGQGETQYF.

In this sample, this clone turned up a few times. This rearrangement joins TRBV18 to TRBJ2-7; 8 bases match TRBD2. V shed 2 bases and J 7 bases; nucleotides not matched to a gene: 7. Germline assignment: CDR1 KGHSH and CDR2 LQKENI. The CDR3 covers 14 residues. The CDR3: CASSPDRGGREQYF. The CDR3 DNA is TGTGCCAGCTCACCAGATCGGGGGGGCCGTGAGCAGTACTTC.

The J gene is TRBJ2-7, the V gene TRBV2; 8 bases match TRBD2. The CDR3 covers 14 residues. Trimming cost V 4 bases and J 2 bases; bases outside gene matches: 4. Looked up from germline, CDR1 is SNHLY and CDR2 is FYNNEI. CDR3 region: CASSVAGLPYEQYF. In DNA, the CDR3 is TGTGCCAGCAGTGTAGCGGGGCTCCCCTACGAGCAGTACTTC.

J is TRBJ2-3 and V is TRBV5-1; possibly TRBD1 for D (5 bases). The CDR3 extends over 14 amino acids. The germline V gene encodes CDR1 SGHRS and CDR2 YFSETQ. Trimming removed 1 base from V and 4 bases from J, with 10 bases in between. In DNA, the CDR3 is TGCGCCAGCAGCTTGACCGGCAGGGCAGATACGCAGTATTTT. Translation: CASSLTGRADTQYF.

This rearrangement joins TRBV9 to TRBJ1-3; possibly TRBD1 for D (5 bases). This CDR3 is built from 14 residues. V lost 8 bases and J 3 bases, leaving 15 bases between the germline ends. CDR1 is SGDLS, CDR2 YYNGEE, per germline. The CDR3 reads CASRGGVGGNTIYF. The CDR3 coding sequence is TGTGCCAGTCGAGGAGGGGTAGGTGGAAACACCATATATTTT.

V and J are TRBV7-2 and TRBJ2-1; a possible D gene is TRBD2 (5 bases). This CDR3 spans 15 amino acids. Germline V gene sequence: CDR1 SGHTA, CDR2 FQGNSA. The V end was cut by 4 bases, the J end by 6 bases, with 16 bases between. CDR3 nucleotide sequence: TGTGCCAGCAGCTCCGAGGGTATTTCCCTCAATGAGCAGTTCTTC. Protein product: CASSSEGISLNEQFF.

The sample holds one count of this clone. This chain joins TRBV6-4 and TRBJ2-2; TRBD1 is a possible D gene (6 bases). Germline V CDR1 and CDR2: MRHNA, SNTAGT. The CDR3 length is 13 residues. Deletions cut 9 bases from V and 6 bases from J, with 14 bases between. CDR3 DNA sequence: TGTGCCAGACAGGGCTTTTTATCCGGGGAGCTGTTTTTT. It yields the protein CARQGFLSGELFF.

This clone has ten or more counts. This chain links TRBV30 with TRBJ1-3; the D is unclear. This CDR3 is 13 amino acids long. The germline V gene encodes CDR1 GTSNPN and CDR2 SVGIG (reference sequence). The ends were cut back, 2 bases at V and 4 bases at J, with 9 bases in the middle. CDR3 DNA: TGTGCCTGGAGTCTCATCTCGGGAAACACCATATATTTT. Encoded protein: CAWSLISGNTIYF.

The J gene is TRBJ1-5, the V gene TRBV19; D unresolved. This CDR3 contains 12 residues. The germline V gene has CDR1 LNHDA and CDR2 SQIVND (reference sequence). Trimming took off 5 bases at V and 1 base at J, with 3 bases between the two ends. CDR3 loop: CASSPSNQPQHF. CDR3 nucleotides: TGTGCCAGTAGTCCCAGCAATCAGCCCCAGCATTTT.

The rearrangement joins TRBV6-4 to TRBJ1-5, with D perhaps TRBD1 (5 bases). The length of the CDR3 is 17 residues. The germline V and J ends were trimmed by 8 bases and 1 base, with 21 bases remaining between them. Germline CDR1 and CDR2: MRHNA and SNTAGT. The CDR3 DNA follows: TGTGCCAGCGTGGGACTATTGACAGTTTCGAGCAATCAGCCCCAGCATTTT. Amino acids: CASVGLLTVSSNQPQHF.

This clone was detected a few times. The chain carries TRBV6-1 and TRBJ1-2, with D tentatively TRBD1 (5 bases). The CDR3 is made up of 13 amino acids. Trimming pared 5 bases from V and 4 bases from J, leaving 11 bases between. CDR1 and CDR2 from the germline V gene are MNHNS and SASEGT. The CDR3 DNA reads TGTGCCAGCAGTATCGACAGAGTCTATGGCTACACCTTC. Amino acid sequence: CASSIDRVYGYTF.

This chain connects TRBV5-4 to TRBJ2-3; the D gene is possibly TRBD1 (7 bases). Trimming left V 6 bases short and J 4 bases short, with 18 bases between. The CDR3 is made up of 15 amino acids. The germline CDR1 and CDR2 sequences are SGHNT and YYREEE (reference sequence). This CDR3 reads CASTPRRGPSDTQYF. The CDR3 DNA reads TGTGCCAGCACACCCAGGAGGGGGCCTTCAGATACGCAGTATTTT. The full variable domain, with the rest looked up from reference TRBV5-4 and TRBJ2-3, is ETGVTQSPTHLIKTRGQQVTLRCSSQSGHNTVSWYQQALGQGPQFIFQYYREEENGRGNFPPRFSGLQFPNYSSELNVNALELDDSALYLCASTPRRGPSDTQYFGPGTRLTVL.

V and J are TRBV9 and TRBJ1-3; 8 bases match TRBD1. With V trimmed by 3 bases and J by 1 base, 6 bases remained unmatched. The CDR3 contains 16 residues. Germline V gene data show CDR1 as SGDLS and CDR2 as YYNGEE. The CDR3 sequence is CASSATQGESGNTIYF. The CDR3 bases are TGTGCCAGCAGCGCAACACAGGGGGAGTCTGGAAACACCATATATTTT.

This CDR3 is CAWVPGQGNTEAFF. In DNA form, the CDR3 reads TGTGCCTGGGTACCGGGACAGGGGAACACTGAAGCTTTCTTT. The chain uses TRBV30 and TRBJ1-1, with 9 bases that match TRBD1. The CDR3 is made up of 14 amino acids. Germline V CDR1 and CDR2: GTSNPN, SVGIG (reference sequence). After removal of 5 bases from V and 1 base from J, the junction contained 5 bases not matched to a gene.

V gene TRBV19 combines with J gene TRBJ2-1, with D tentatively TRBD1 or TRBD2 (5 bases each). The germline V gene has CDR1 LNHDA and CDR2 SQIVND (reference sequence). This CDR3 comprises 13 residues. Deletions cut 3 bases from V and 3 bases from J, with 6 bases between. The CDR3: CASSMGDYNEQFF. The CDR3 DNA reads TGTGCCAGTAGTATGGGGGACTACAATGAGCAGTTCTTC.

This clone was seen many times. This rearrangement joins TRBV19 to TRBJ1-5; D not certain. From germline, CDR1 is LNHDA and CDR2 SQIVND (reference sequence). V was trimmed by 6 bases and J by 6 bases, leaving 12 bases between them. The CDR3 has 13 amino acids. The CDR3 spells CASRPDPSQPQHF. DNA of the CDR3: TGTGCCAGTAGGCCAGACCCAAGTCAGCCCCAGCATTTT.

The rearrangement uses TRBV4-1 and TRBJ2-3, with 10 bases that match TRBD2. J was trimmed by 4 bases and V by 3 bases; bases with no gene match: 7. Germline V lookup: CDR1 MGHRA, CDR2 YSYEKL. CDR3 length: 16 amino acids. The CDR3 protein is CASSHPSGSRADTQYF. The CDR3 region has the DNA TGCGCCAGCAGCCATCCTAGCGGGAGTCGGGCAGATACGCAGTATTTT.

This chain connects TRBV5-1 to TRBJ2-7; the D gene is possibly TRBD1 (6 bases). Trimming pared 0 bases from V and 4 bases from J, leaving 17 bases between. The CDR3 loop spans 16 amino acids. From germline, CDR1 is SGHRS and CDR2 YFSETQ. The CDR3 loop reads CASSLGPQGQTYEQYF. CDR3 nucleotides: TGCGCCAGCAGCTTGGGGCCCCAGGGGCAGACGTACGAGCAGTACTTC.

This chain uses TRBV2 with TRBJ2-5; either TRBD1 or TRBD2 may supply D (5 bases each). With 6 bases removed from V and 0 bases from J, the gap between germline ends came to 23 bases. The CDR3 consists of 18 residues. CDR1 is SNHLY, CDR2 FYNNEI, per germline. This chain's CDR3 is CASRGPWSDSAYQETQYF. CDR3 nucleotides: TGTGCCAGCAGGGGGCCCTGGTCGGACTCCGCGTACCAAGAGACCCAGTACTTC.

The chain uses TRBV5-5 and TRBJ1-5, with D possibly being TRBD1 (5 bases). The length of the CDR3 is 17 residues. The V gene's germline CDR1 is SGHKS and CDR2 YYEKEE (reference sequence). Trimming left V 0 bases short and J 2 bases short, with 15 bases between. The CDR3 DNA reads as TGTGCCAGCAGCTTGGGCGAACAGGCGGGGGGCAATCAGCCCCAGCATTTT. It translates to CASSLGEQAGGNQPQHF. Variable domain in full (rest from reference TRBV5-5 and TRBJ1-5): DAGVTQSPTHLIKTRGQQVTLRCSPISGHKSVSWYQQVLGQGPQFIFQYYEKEERGRGNFPDRFSARQFPNYSSELNVNALLLGDSALYLCASSLGEQAGGNQPQHFGDGTRLSIL.

V gene TRBV2 combines with J gene TRBJ2-3; 7 bases are a match to TRBD2. CDR1 and CDR2 (germline): SNHLY, FYNNEI. Trimming cost V 7 bases and J 4 bases; bases outside gene matches: 20. The CDR3 consists of 18 residues. CDR3 DNA: TGTGCCAGCATAAAGGATTTACGGGGCGGGAGAGGCCCAGATACGCAGTATTTT. It yields the protein CASIKDLRGGRGPDTQYF.

This clone was observed once. The chain links TRBV19 to TRBJ2-1, with D possibly matching TRBD2 (6 bases). The germline V gene has CDR1 LNHDA and CDR2 SQIVND (reference sequence). The V gene lost 7 bases and the J gene lost 4 bases, with 20 bases spanning the gap. This CDR3 contains 16 residues. The CDR3 DNA sequence: TGTGCCAGTAATACCAGGAAGGGACTGCTATACAATGAGCAGTTCTTC. This translates into CASNTRKGLLYNEQFF.

The J gene is TRBJ1-1, the V gene TRBV7-2, with 7 bases fitting TRBD1. Germline-derived CDR1 and CDR2 are SGHTA and FQGNSA. Trimming cost V 4 bases and J 6 bases; bases outside gene matches: 5. The CDR3 is 13 amino acids. The CDR3 here is CASSSTGAAEAFF. The CDR3 DNA reads TGTGCCAGCAGCTCTACAGGGGCGGCTGAAGCTTTCTTT.

The CDR3 here is CASSFPRLATYEQYF. CDR3 DNA: TGTGCCAGCAGTTTTCCGAGACTAGCGACCTACGAGCAGTACTTC. This rearrangement joins TRBV6-6 to TRBJ2-7; 8 bases match TRBD2. The trim removed 4 bases at V and 2 bases at J, leaving 7 bases unmatched. Germline V gene sequence: CDR1 MNHNY, CDR2 SVGAGI (reference sequence). The CDR3 is made up of 15 amino acids.

A few counts support this clone. This chain links TRBV13 with TRBJ2-7; D might be TRBD1 (7 bases). V was clipped by 5 bases and J by 7 bases, with 21 bases between them. Germline CDR1 reads PRHDT; CDR2 reads FYEKMQ (reference sequence). This CDR3 contains 15 residues. The CDR3 loop is CASSGGPSRGDEQYF. As DNA, the CDR3 is TGTGCCAGCAGCGGCGGCCCGAGCAGGGGGGATGAGCAGTACTTC.

This sequence joins TRBV30 and TRBJ2-1; the match to TRBD2 covers 9 bases. Trimming removed 4 bases from V and 4 bases from J; junction bases left unmatched: 8. Germline loops: CDR1 GTSNPN, CDR2 SVGIG (reference sequence). This CDR3 comprises 15 residues. CDR3 bases: TGTGCCTGGATGGGAGCGGGAGGTTTTTACAATGAGCAGTTCTTC. Translation: CAWMGAGGFYNEQFF.

This clone was seen once. The gene calls are TRBV5-4 and TRBJ2-3, with D tentatively TRBD1 (6 bases). The CDR3 loop spans 13 amino acids. V dropped 0 bases and J dropped 5 bases, with 7 bases sitting between them. Germline-derived CDR1 and CDR2 are SGHNT and YYREEE (reference sequence). The CDR3 DNA follows: TGTGCCAGCAGCTTGGAAGGGGGAGATACGCAGTATTTT. Protein: CASSLEGGDTQYF.

This clone was seen once. The CDR3 DNA sequence: TGTGCCAGCACAGGGGCAGGGGCCGAGGCCAAAAACATTCAGTACTTC. It is translated as CASTGAGAEAKNIQYF. This chain uses TRBV6-6 with TRBJ2-4; the D gene is possibly TRBD1 (6 bases). The V and J ends lost 7 bases and 1 base respectively, with 17 bases between them. The CDR3 has 16 amino acids. CDR1 is MNHNY, CDR2 SVGAGI, per germline (reference sequence).

Only a few counts were recorded for this clone. The chain combines TRBV27 with TRBJ2-7, with D perhaps TRBD1 or TRBD2 (7 bases each). The CDR3 has 14 amino acids. Germline V gene sequence: CDR1 MNHEY, CDR2 SMNVEV (reference sequence). Trimming shortened V by 3 bases and J by 3 bases, and 12 bases separated the two germline ends. The CDR3 DNA follows: TGTGCCAGCAGTTTCGACAGGGAGGGCTACGAGCAGTACTTC. As protein: CASSFDREGYEQYF.

This chain joins TRBV7-2 and TRBJ2-7, with D uncertain. The CDR3 runs to 14 residues. Trimming removed 3 bases from V and 4 bases from J, with 13 bases in between. The V gene's germline CDR1 is SGHTA and CDR2 FQGNSA. This CDR3 is CASSFDSSLYEQYF. CDR3 DNA: TGTGCCAGCAGCTTCGACTCTTCCTTATACGAGCAGTACTTC.

The chain joins TRBV11-2 to TRBJ2-5, with 9 bases identical to TRBD2. With V trimmed by 1 base and J by 5 bases, 5 bases remained unmatched. This CDR3 has 15 residues. The germline CDR1 and CDR2 sequences are SGHAT and FQNNGV. DNA of the CDR3: TGTGCCAGCAGCTTAGGGCGGGGGGGCCACGAGACCCAGTACTTC. The encoded protein is CASSLGRGGHETQYF.